Following are 17 T cell receptor beta chains from one sample sequenced in a study of regulatory T cells in long-lasting Graves disease. Combining iRepertoire HTBI primers with Arm-PCR of CDR3 regions, the authors built TCR beta libraries. TCRdb independently ran MiXCR on the multiplex PCR reads; one entry per CDR3 protein. The sample holds about 400,000 distinct CDR3 sequences, approximately 16% seen once. Time point noted: newly diagnosed GD, antithyroid drugs for less than 3 months. There was RNA extracted from PBMCs, and the TCR library was made from it. The same sample was also studied in work on T cells in Graves' hyperthyroidism and ophthalmopathy.

The material sequenced was peripheral blood mononuclear cells (PBMCs), taken at new diagnosis, from a patient treated with antithyroid drugs. Receptors were obtained from a woman aged 40 to 50 with Graves disease.

In its sample, this clonotype was seen a few times. V and J are TRBV28 and TRBJ2-4; TRBD1 matches 8 bases. Losses at the gene ends were 5 bases for V and 9 bases for J; bases not matched to a gene: 6. Germline V gene sequence: CDR1 MDHEN, CDR2 SYDVKM. This CDR3 is built from 13 residues. CDR3 loop: CASSVDRGGIQYF. CDR3 in DNA: TGTGCCAGCAGTGTAGACAGGGGAGGCATTCAGTACTTC.

This clonotype was recorded at least ten times. The chain carries TRBV28 and TRBJ2-1; TRBD1 matches at 7 bases. Trimming cost V 7 bases and J 9 bases; bases outside gene matches: 15. There are 15 residues in the CDR3. CDR1 is MDHEN and CDR2 is SYDVKM in the germline V gene. DNA of the CDR3: TGTGCCAGCATGCTGGGGACAGTTAAGGTCGGTGAGCAGTTCTTC. It codes for CASMLGTVKVGEQFF.

This clonotype was counted only a few times. This chain connects TRBV5-1 to TRBJ1-5; perhaps TRBD1 as D (6 bases). Germline CDR1 reads SGHRS; CDR2 reads YFSETQ. The CDR3 is 16 residues long. The germline V and J ends were trimmed by 0 bases and 7 bases, with 17 bases remaining between them. The CDR3 loop is CASSLDGTRLGQPQHF. CDR3 nucleotides: TGCGCCAGCAGCTTGGATGGGACACGACTAGGACAGCCCCAGCATTTT.

This clonotype has ten or more counts. The chain is built from TRBV28 and TRBJ1-4; D unresolved. Germline assignment: CDR1 MDHEN and CDR2 SYDVKM. Between the trimmed V and J ends, which lost 6 bases and 12 bases, there was a span of 11 bases. The CDR3 sequence is 11 residues long. CDR3 region: CASRDPFQLFF. The CDR3 DNA reads TGTGCCAGCAGGGACCCCTTCCAACTGTTTTTT.

This clonotype appeared many times. The rearrangement links TRBV2 to TRBJ2-1; TRBD1 aligns across 10 bases. The CDR3 length is 15 residues. CDR1 is SNHLY and CDR2 is FYNNEI in the germline V gene. V shed 4 bases and J 7 bases; nucleotides not matched to a gene: 7. The DNA of the CDR3 is TGTGCCAGCAGTGTCTCGGGACAGGGGTTGAATGAGCAGTTCTTC. Translated, it gives CASSVSGQGLNEQFF.

This clonotype occurred many times. This chain uses TRBV15 with TRBJ2-2; D gene ambiguous. The CDR3 covers 17 residues. Trimming took off 0 bases at V and 6 bases at J, with 17 bases between the two ends. Germline CDR1 LNHNV, CDR2 YYDKDF (reference sequence). CDR3: CATSRDLMQARAGELFF. The CDR3 DNA is TGTGCCACCAGCAGAGATCTCATGCAGGCTCGCGCCGGGGAGCTGTTTTTT.

This clonotype was counted many times. The chain has TRBV7-2 and TRBJ2-3; 11 bases agree with TRBD2. From germline, CDR1 is SGHTA and CDR2 FQGNSA. The CDR3 runs 16 residues. V lost 5 bases to trimming and J lost 1 base; unmatched junction nucleotides: 5. DNA for the CDR3: TGTGCCAGCAGCGACCTAGCGGGAGGTGGCACAGATACGCAGTATTTT. Translation gives CASSDLAGGGTDTQYF.

This clonotype was detected only a few times. As DNA, the CDR3 is TGTGCCACCAGCGTTTACGGGGGGAGCGCAGATACGCAGTATTTT. This codes for CATSVYGGSADTQYF. V is TRBV24-1 and J is TRBJ2-3; 7 positions match TRBD2. Unmatched junction bases numbered 10, after V lost 7 bases and J lost 4 bases. This CDR3 is 15 amino acids long. Germline CDR1 is KGHDR and CDR2 is SFDVKD.

This clonotype has a handful of counts. The J gene is TRBJ2-6, the V gene TRBV19; D is undetermined. The germline V gene has CDR1 LNHDA and CDR2 SQIVND (reference sequence). Trimming pared 3 bases from V and 2 bases from J, leaving 2 bases between. The CDR3 consists of 13 residues. The CDR3 DNA follows: TGTGCCAGTAGTATGGCTGGGGCCAACGTCCTGACTTTC. Its protein is CASSMAGANVLTF. Based on the CDR3 plus reference TRBV19 and TRBJ2-6, the full variable domain is DGGITQSPKYLFRKEGQNVTLSCEQNLNHDAMYWYRQDPGQGLRLIYYSQIVNDFQKGDIAEGYSVSREKKESFPLTVTSAQKNPTAFYLCASSMAGANVLTFGAGSRLTVL.

This clonotype was seen only a few times. The chain uses TRBV19 and TRBJ2-3; 7 nucleotides align to TRBD2. V lost 1 base and J lost 3; bases outside the gene matches: 1. Germline V lookup: CDR1 LNHDA, CDR2 SQIVND (reference sequence). This CDR3 contains 14 residues. CDR3 amino acids: CASSIGGRTDTQYF. The DNA for the CDR3 is TGTGCCAGTAGTATAGGCGGGAGAACAGATACGCAGTATTTT.

Worth noting for this clonotype: Germline and junction disagree at one end, which may indicate a read error. The chain links TRBV7-2 to TRBJ2-1; 10 positions agree with TRBD2. The V gene's germline CDR1 is SGHTA and CDR2 FQGNSA. The CDR3 totals 14 residues. The CDR3 DNA reads as TGTGCCAGCAGCTTCGGTCTAGCGGGAGATGAGCAGTCCTTC. It encodes CASSFGLAGDEQSF.

The chain is built from TRBV18 and TRBJ2-6; TRBD1 might be the D (6 bases). The CDR3 loop spans 18 amino acids. The V gene's germline CDR1 is KGHSH and CDR2 LQKENI. V was cut by 3 bases and J by 0 bases, with 15 bases left in between. The CDR3 loop is CASSPWGQHISGANVLTF. In nucleotides, the CDR3 is TGTGCCAGCTCACCCTGGGGACAACACATCTCTGGGGCCAACGTCCTGACTTTC.

This chain joins TRBV3-1 and TRBJ1-1; tentatively, D is TRBD1 (6 bases). Per germline, CDR1 LGHDT and CDR2 YNNKEL (reference sequence). The CDR3 spans 16 residues. Trimming pared 4 bases from V and 1 base from J, leaving 16 bases between. CDR3 sequence: CASSPISRTANTEAFF. The CDR3 DNA follows: TGTGCCAGCAGCCCAATTTCCAGGACAGCGAACACTGAAGCTTTCTTT. The variable domain in full, completed from reference TRBV3-1 and TRBJ1-1, reads DTAVSQTPKYLVTQMGNDKSIKCEQNLGHDTMYWYKQDSKKFLKIMFSYNNKELIINETVPNRFSPKSPDKAHLNLHINSLELGDSAVYFCASSPISRTANTEAFFGQGTRLTVV.

This clonotype occurred many times. This sequence joins TRBV7-3 and TRBJ2-1, with D tentatively TRBD1 (5 bases). This CDR3 contains 15 residues. V lost 5 bases, J lost 2 bases, and 13 bases lay in between. Germline CDR1 is SGHTA and CDR2 is FQGTGA. The CDR3 DNA sequence: TGTGCCAGCAGCCCCGGCAAGGGGACCTACAATGAGCAGTTCTTC. This encodes CASSPGKGTYNEQFF.

This clonotype was observed a handful of times. The genes are TRBV19 and TRBJ2-1, with 7 bases that match TRBD2. Per the germline V gene, CDR1 is LNHDA and CDR2 is SQIVND (reference sequence). The CDR3 consists of 16 residues. V gave up 5 bases and J gave up 8 bases; unmatched junction bases: 15. The CDR3 DNA is TGTGCCAGTAGTTTGCGGACTAGGCGGGAGATCGATGAGCAGTTCTTC. As protein: CASSLRTRREIDEQFF.

Of note for this clonotype: A read error may produce the germline difference seen at one junction end. V gene TRBV15 combines with J gene TRBJ1-2, with TRBD1 matching over 11 bases. The germline CDR1 and CDR2 sequences are LNHNV and YYDKDF (reference sequence). This CDR3 region has 17 residues. This CDR3 is CATSREGQGAFIYGHTF. CDR3 sequence (DNA): TGTGCCACCAGCAGAGAAGGACAGGGGGCCTTCATCTATGGCCACACCTTC. The full variable domain, its missing parts supplied by reference TRBV15 and TRBJ1-2, is DAMVIQNPRYQVTQFGKPVTLSCSQTLNHNVMYWYQQKSSQAPKLLFHYYDKDFNNEADTPDNFQSRRPNTSFCFLDIRSPGLGDTAMYLCATSREGQGAFIYGHTFGSGTRLTVV.

The sample holds many counts of this clonotype. V gene TRBV7-2 combines with J gene TRBJ2-3; D ambiguous. CDR3 size: 12 residues. Germline CDR1 reads SGHTA; CDR2 reads FQGNSA. The germline V and J ends were trimmed by 3 bases and 6 bases, with 7 bases remaining between them. CDR3 loop: CASSFVVDTQYF. The CDR3 DNA reads as TGTGCCAGCAGCTTTGTAGTGGATACGCAGTATTTT.